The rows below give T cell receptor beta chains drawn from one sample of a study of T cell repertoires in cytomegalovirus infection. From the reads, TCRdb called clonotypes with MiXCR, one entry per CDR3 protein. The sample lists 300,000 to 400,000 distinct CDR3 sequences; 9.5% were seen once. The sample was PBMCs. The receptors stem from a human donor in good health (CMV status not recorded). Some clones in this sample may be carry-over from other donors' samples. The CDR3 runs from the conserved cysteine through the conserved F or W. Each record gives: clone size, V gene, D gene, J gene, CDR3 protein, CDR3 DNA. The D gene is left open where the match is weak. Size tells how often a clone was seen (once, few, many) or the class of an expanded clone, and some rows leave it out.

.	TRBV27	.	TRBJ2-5	CASWTLGIGTQYF	TGTGCCAGCTGGACTTTAGGGATCGGGACCCAGTACTTC
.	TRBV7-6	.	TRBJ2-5	CASSQAGTETQYF	TGTGCCAGCAGCCAAGCAGGGACCGAGACCCAGTACTTC
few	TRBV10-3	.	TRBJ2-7	CAISESPSYEQYF	TGTGCCATCAGTGAGTCGCCCAGCTACGAGCAGTACTTC
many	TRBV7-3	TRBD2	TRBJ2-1	CASSLGLGGGNEQFF	TGTGCCAGCAGCTTAGGGCTGGGGGGGGGCAATGAGCAGTTCTTC
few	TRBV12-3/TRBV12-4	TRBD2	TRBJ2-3	CASSLWRGGGADTQYF	TGTGCCAGCAGTTTATGGCGGGGGGGCGGCGCAGATACGCAGTATTTT
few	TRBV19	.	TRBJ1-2	CASSIITGESGYTF	TGTGCCAGTAGTATAATTACGGGCGAAAGTGGCTACACCTTC
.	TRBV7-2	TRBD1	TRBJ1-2	CASSLQGDFGYTF	TGTGCCAGCAGCCTCCAGGGGGATTTTGGCTACACCTTC
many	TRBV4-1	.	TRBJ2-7	CASSQEGAYEQYF	TGCGCCAGCAGCCAAGAGGGAGCCTACGAGCAGTACTTC
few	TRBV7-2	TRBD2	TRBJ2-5	CASSTGGTQYF	TGTGCCAGCAGCACGGGGGGGACCCAGTACTTC
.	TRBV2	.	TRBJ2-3	CASSVGDFSTDTQYF	TGTGCCAGCAGTGTAGGGGACTTCTCCACAGATACGCAGTATTTT
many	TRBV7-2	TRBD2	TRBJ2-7	CASSLFGTSGSYEQYF	TGTGCCAGCAGCTTATTTGGGACTAGCGGCTCCTACGAGCAGTACTTC
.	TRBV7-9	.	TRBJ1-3	CASSPQVGPGNTIYF	TGTGCCAGCAGCCCCCAAGTGGGTCCTGGAAACACCATATATTTT
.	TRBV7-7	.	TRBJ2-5	CASSLKGDETQYF	TGTGCCAGCAGCTTAAAGGGGGACGAGACCCAGTACTTC
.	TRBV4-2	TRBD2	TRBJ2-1	CASSQDPVGLAGDNEQFF	TGTGCCAGCAGCCAAGATCCGGTAGGACTAGCGGGTGACAATGAGCAGTTCTTC
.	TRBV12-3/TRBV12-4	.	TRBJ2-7	CASSLPEGSEQYF	TGTGCCAGCAGTTTACCAGAAGGTAGCGAGCAGTACTTC
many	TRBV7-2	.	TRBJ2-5	CASSFRLGGETQYF	TGTGCCAGCAGCTTTAGGCTGGGGGGCGAGACCCAGTACTTC